Listed here are 3 T cell receptor beta chains from one sample, sequenced in a study of T cells after yellow fever vaccination. TCRdb reanalysed the 5' RACE reads using MiXCR and keeps one entry per CDR3 protein. The sample comprises roughly 180,000 distinct CDR3 sequences, 6.2% of which are singletons, and just under 3% rests with the top ten. The specimen was CD4+ T cells sorted from PBMCs, collected on the day of the first yellow fever vaccination. The receptor set was obtained from a young man who received the YFV17D yellow fever vaccine.

This clonotype has ten or more counts. This CDR3 reads CASSYNRDYGYTF. CDR3 DNA: TGTGCCAGCAGTTATAACAGGGACTATGGCTACACCTTC. The chain combines TRBV6-2 or TRBV6-3 with TRBJ1-2, with D possibly TRBD1 on 6 matching bases. CDR1 is MNHEY and CDR2 is SVGEGT in the germline V gene. V dropped 3 bases and J dropped 3 bases, with 8 bases sitting between them. The CDR3 sequence is 13 residues long.

This clonotype was counted at least ten times. The V gene is TRBV20-1, the J gene TRBJ2-3; 7 nucleotides match TRBD1. Per the germline V gene, CDR1 is DFQATT and CDR2 is SNEGSKA (reference sequence). This CDR3 has 13 residues. V lost 6 bases to trimming and J lost 0 bases; unmatched junction nucleotides: 3. DNA for the CDR3: TGCAGTGCCGGACAGGCCAGCACAGATACGCAGTATTTT. Translating gives CSAGQASTDTQYF.

This clonotype was found a few times. The CDR3 region is CATATGLASQETQYF. The CDR3 nucleotides read TGTGCCACCGCGACAGGGCTAGCGTCACAGGAGACCCAGTACTTC. V usage is TRBV10-3 and J usage is TRBJ2-5; D possibly corresponds to TRBD1 (7 bases). Germline-derived CDR1 and CDR2 are ENHRY and SYGVKD. The CDR3 runs 15 residues. V gave up 10 bases and J gave up 5 bases, with 23 bases separating them.